This entry concerns a single TCR beta chain. What it binds is unknown. The data are from a study of cytomegalovirus exposure and HLA in healthy donors. Study-wide points: Excluded: some indistinguishable V segments such as TRBV6-2 and TRBV6-3. One later analysis reportedly identified an Asian-associated ancestry cluster that showed fewer N-insertions than the 666-donor mean. One variant, a missense change in DCLRE1C, was linked in a later analysis to TCR beta V- and J-gene trimming.

V shed 3 bases and J shed 4 bases, with 7 bases lying between them. The germline gives CDR1 SGHTA, CDR2 FQGNSA. This CDR3 has 14 amino acids. The PCR made use of 60 Vbeta and 13 Jbeta primers. Clones were read by immunoSEQ multiplex PCR, and TCRdb kept only the in-frame ones, dropping some. Its table lists approximately 72,000 clones. The V and J genes are TRBV7-2 and TRBJ1-6; D gene uncertain. This clonotype originated in a woman in her 40s in good health and CMV-seropositive. The sample comprised PBMCs. CDR3 sequence reads: CASSFIEYNSPLHF. In DNA form, the CDR3 reads TGTGCCAGCAGCTTCATTGAGTATAATTCACCCCTCCACTTT.